Below, one T cell receptor beta chain is given with its context. The antigen is unknown. With 3 bases clipped from V and 7 bases from J, the junction kept 5 bases outside the gene matches. This CDR3 has 13 amino acids. The V gene's germline CDR1 is SGDLS and CDR2 YYNGEE. This entry is derived from a study of T cell responses to AZD1222 COVID-19 vaccine. Study conclusions and caveats: The peak T cell response came first, and repertoires were sampled only after it. Reports say nearly half of spike-specific TCRs go after unmutated variant regions. Vaccine-associated CD4 TCRs spanned spike, dominant at 160-218 and 743-854.

Method: immunoSEQ multiplex PCR; TCRdb's copy keeps in-frame clones and lacks some. The repertoire holds about 200,000 clones, with 90% to 95% as singletons. The study pooled second doses at about 4 or about 12 weeks. The clonotype comes from an adult who received the AZD1222 COVID-19 vaccine. The J gene is TRBJ1-2, the V gene TRBV9, with 8 bases lining up with TRBD1. The sequencing here drew on peripheral blood, taken 28 days after the second AZD1222 dose. The CDR3 coding sequence is TGTGCCAGCAGCGCCCCGACAGGGGTTGGCTACACCTTC. Its translation: CASSAPTGVGYTF.